These 23 T cell receptor beta chains were all obtained from the same sample, sequenced in a study of CD8 T cells in Susac syndrome. Random hexamers primed reverse transcription of about 0.45 to 1 ug RNA. TCRdb re-derived calls from the immunoSEQ multiplex PCR reads in MiXCR, one entry per CDR3 protein. The table records approximately 200,000 distinct CDR3 sequences, roughly 94% of them present only once. Sequencing was carried out using CD4+ T cells from PBMCs. All receptors derive from a human donor with multiple sclerosis.

This chain links TRBV29-1 with TRBJ1-2; tentatively, D is TRBD1 (5 bases). CDR3 length equals 11 residues. The germline V gene has CDR1 SQVTM and CDR2 ANQGSEA. V was shortened by 4 bases and J by 7 bases, with 10 bases between the two germline ends. The CDR3, as DNA: TGCAGCGTTGTTTCAGGGTTTGGCTACACCTTC. Its translation: CSVVSGFGYTF.

In its sample, this clonotype was seen once. The chain is built from TRBV7-2 and TRBJ2-3; TRBD2 aligns across 9 bases. This CDR3 is built from 15 residues. Per the germline V gene, CDR1 is SGHTA and CDR2 is FQGNSA. V lost 3 bases and J lost 1; bases outside the gene matches: 2. The DNA for the CDR3 is TGTGCCAGCAGCTTCGGCGGGGGGGGCACAGATACGCAGTATTTT. Encoded protein: CASSFGGGGTDTQYF.

The chain uses TRBV28 and TRBJ2-3; TRBD1 matches 9 bases. This CDR3 is built from 13 residues. Germline-derived CDR1 and CDR2 are MDHEN and SYDVKM. Germline trimming cut 8 bases from V and 5 bases from J; bases unmatched to any gene: 5. DNA of the CDR3: TGTGCCAGCTTAACAGGGGGCAGAGATACGCAGTATTTT. It specifies CASLTGGRDTQYF.

V usage is TRBV12-3 or TRBV12-4 and J usage is TRBJ2-7; D is possibly TRBD1 or TRBD2 (5 bases each). V was shortened by 6 bases and J by 1 base, with 13 bases between the two germline ends. There are 14 residues in the CDR3. This CDR3 is CASSPGDGSYEQYV. Here the CDR3 DNA reads TGTGCCAGCAGCCCTGGGGACGGTTCCTACGAGCAGTACGTC.

Remarks on this clonotype: At one end, the junction sequence differs from germline, possibly due to a read error. The chain combines TRBV19 with TRBJ2-3; D not resolved. Germline CDR1 and CDR2: LNHDA and SQIVND (reference sequence). The CDR3 consists of 12 residues. Written as DNA, the CDR3 is TGTGCCAGTACCCAGAGCACAGATACGCGGTATTTT. Protein sequence: CASTQSTDTRYF.

As for this clonotype: Germline and junction disagree at one end, which may indicate a read error. The V and J genes are TRBV30 and TRBJ1-2, with no clear D. Per the germline V gene, CDR1 is GTSNPN and CDR2 is SVGIG (reference sequence). CDR3 length equals 12 residues. The CDR3 DNA is TGTGCCTGGAGTGTTACTTTAAATGACCGGTTCTTC. This encodes CAWSVTLNDRFF.

This clonotype was observed once. The chain combines TRBV27 with TRBJ2-1; TRBD2 is a possible D gene (7 bases). Trimming took 4 bases from V and 4 from J, leaving 14 bases between them. The CDR3 is made up of 15 amino acids. Germline CDR1 MNHEY, CDR2 SMNVEV (reference sequence). The CDR3 reads CASSSGRGSYNEQFF. DNA of the CDR3: TGTGCCAGCAGTTCTGGGAGGGGGAGTTACAATGAGCAGTTCTTC.

This chain joins TRBV25-1 and TRBJ1-4; 10 bases are shared with TRBD1. The CDR3 sequence is 15 residues long. Germline assignment: CDR1 MGHDK and CDR2 SYGVNS. V was clipped by 3 bases and J by 8 bases; unmatched bases: 6. The CDR3 region has the DNA TGTGCCAGCAGTGAGACAGGGGGCGCCTGGGAAAAACTGTTTTTT. It translates to CASSETGGAWEKLFF.

CDR3 in amino acids: CASFGGGPGYTF. CDR3 in DNA: TGTGCCAGCTTTGGCGGGGGCCCTGGCTACACCTTC. V gene TRBV6-5 combines with J gene TRBJ1-2; D is perhaps TRBD1 (6 bases). The CDR3 runs 12 residues. Germline loops: CDR1 MNHEY, CDR2 SVGAGI. Trimming cost V 8 bases and J 7 bases, with 14 bases left between them.

The chain is built from TRBV27 and TRBJ1-1; D remains unclear. The germline CDR1 and CDR2 sequences are MNHEY and SMNVEV (reference sequence). The CDR3 runs to 15 residues. V was shortened by 4 bases and J by 1 base, with 13 bases between the two germline ends. This CDR3 reads CASSSWGKGNTEAFF. For the CDR3, the DNA is TGTGCCAGCAGTTCATGGGGTAAGGGGAACACTGAAGCTTTCTTT.

J is TRBJ2-5 and V is TRBV20-1; TRBD2 agrees at 7 bases. Germline CDR1 is DFQATT and CDR2 is SNEGSKA (reference sequence). Trimming cost V 1 base and J 4 bases; bases outside gene matches: 15. The CDR3 has 17 amino acids. For the CDR3, the DNA is TGCAGTGCTAGAGTTCCTCAAGCGGGGATGGGACGAGAGACCCAGTACTTC. This sequence encodes CSARVPQAGMGRETQYF.

The genes are TRBV4-2 and TRBJ2-1, with D possibly matching TRBD2 (5 bases). Deletions cut 0 bases from V and 5 bases from J, with 8 bases between. CDR1 is LGHNA, CDR2 YNFKEQ, per germline. This CDR3 is 14 amino acids long. This chain's CDR3 is CASSQDPRDNEQFF. In DNA, the CDR3 is TGTGCCAGCAGCCAAGATCCGAGGGACAATGAGCAGTTCTTC.

This chain links TRBV29-1 with TRBJ1-6; possible D gene TRBD1, 6 bases. V was clipped by 4 bases and J by 7 bases, with 11 bases between them. The CDR3 runs to 13 residues. The germline CDR1 and CDR2 sequences are SQVTM and ANQGSEA. CDR3 region: CSVGRGGNSPLHF. Written as DNA, the CDR3 is TGCAGCGTTGGAAGAGGGGGGAATTCACCCCTCCACTTT. Drawing the rest from reference TRBV29-1 and TRBJ1-6, the complete variable domain is SAVISQKPSRDICQRGTSLTIQCQVDSQVTMMFWYRQQPGQSLTLIATANQGSEATYESGFVIDKFPISRPNLTFSTLTVSNMSPEDSSIYLCSVGRGGNSPLHFGNGTRLTVT.

The rearrangement joins TRBV29-1 to TRBJ1-5; TRBD1 agrees at 7 bases. Germline V CDR1 and CDR2: SQVTM, ANQGSEA. There are 14 residues in the CDR3. Unmatched junction bases numbered 9, after V lost 5 bases and J lost 5 bases. The CDR3 region is CSVKTGAVDQPQHF. The CDR3 DNA reads as TGCAGCGTTAAAACAGGGGCGGTTGATCAGCCCCAGCATTTT.

The chain joins TRBV4-1 to TRBJ2-3, with TRBD2 identical over 14 bases. From germline, CDR1 is MGHRA and CDR2 YSYEKL. J lost 1 base, V lost 1 base, and 1 base had no gene match. The CDR3 extends over 17 amino acids. The CDR3 DNA is TGCGCCAGCAGCCAAGGGACTAGCGGGGGGCGCACAGATACGCAGTATTTT. As protein: CASSQGTSGGRTDTQYF.

The chain uses TRBV29-1 and TRBJ1-6; no clear D. CDR1 is SQVTM, CDR2 ANQGSEA, per germline. The V end lost 2 bases, the J end lost 8 bases, and 13 bases lay between the germline ends. The CDR3 covers 14 residues. This CDR3 reads CSVEKGIPYSPLHF. The CDR3 bases are TGCAGCGTTGAAAAAGGGATCCCCTATTCACCCCTCCACTTT.

V usage is TRBV19 and J usage is TRBJ1-2, with a tentative D call TRBD1 (6 bases). The CDR3 runs 11 residues. CDR1 is LNHDA, CDR2 SQIVND, per germline (reference sequence). V gave up 11 bases and J gave up 8 bases, with 15 bases separating them. The CDR3 reads CAGKGGRGYTF. The CDR3 DNA sequence: TGTGCCGGCAAGGGGGGAAGAGGCTACACCTTC.

The chain has TRBV9 and TRBJ1-2, with D unclear. The V gene lost 2 bases and the J gene lost 8 bases, with 16 bases spanning the gap. The CDR3 is 14 residues long. Germline assignment: CDR1 SGDLS and CDR2 YYNGEE. In nucleotides, the CDR3 is TGTGCCAGCAGCGTTGACACAGTTCGGGCAGGCTACACCTTC. Protein product: CASSVDTVRAGYTF. Supplemented by reference TRBV9 and TRBJ1-2, the full variable domain reads DSGVTQTPKHLITATGQRVTLRCSPRSGDLSVYWYQQSLDQGLQFLIQYYNGEERAKGNILERFSAQQFPDLHSELNLSSLELGDSALYFCASSVDTVRAGYTFGSGTRLTVV.

The rearrangement uses TRBV20-1 and TRBJ1-3; possibly TRBD1 for D (5 bases). V lost 5 bases, J lost 0 bases, and 11 bases lay in between. Germline lookup yields CDR1 DFQATT and CDR2 SNEGSKA (reference sequence). The CDR3 is made up of 14 amino acids. The CDR3: CSAGRGNSGNTIYF. The CDR3 DNA reads TGCAGTGCTGGGAGGGGCAACTCTGGAAACACCATATATTTT.

The chain joins TRBV20-1 to TRBJ2-7; D gene uncertain. Germline-derived CDR1 and CDR2 are DFQATT and SNEGSKA (reference sequence). V gave up 5 bases and J gave up 5 bases, with 7 bases separating them. The CDR3 sequence is 10 residues long. CDR3 in DNA: TGCAGTGCTGTTCGAAACGAGCAGTACTTC. Residues: CSAVRNEQYF.

The V and J genes are TRBV5-1 and TRBJ1-2; 8 positions agree with TRBD1. CDR1 is SGHRS and CDR2 is YFSETQ in the germline V gene. J gave up 6 bases and V 0 bases, and 7 bases lay outside the gene matches. This CDR3 contains 15 residues. CDR3 residues: CASSLVADRVDGYTF. In nucleotides, the CDR3 is TGCGCCAGCAGCTTGGTGGCGGACAGGGTGGATGGCTACACCTTC.

The rearrangement links TRBV7-2 to TRBJ2-6; D gene unclear. Trimming took 1 base from V and 1 from J, leaving 11 bases between them. Germline V gene lookup returns CDR1 SGHTA and CDR2 FQGNSA. CDR3 length: 17 amino acids. For the CDR3, the DNA is TGTGCCAGCAGCTTAGAAGGCCTGGGGTCTGGGGCCAACGTCCTGACTTTC. Amino acids: CASSLEGLGSGANVLTF.

The V gene is TRBV7-3, the J gene TRBJ2-5; 11 nucleotides match TRBD2. Losses at the gene ends were 3 bases for V and 4 bases for J; bases not matched to a gene: 4. The germline gives CDR1 SGHTA, CDR2 FQGTGA. The CDR3 sequence is 15 residues long. CDR3 sequence: CASSFSGGARETQYF. CDR3 sequence (DNA): TGTGCCAGCAGCTTTAGCGGGGGGGCGAGAGAGACCCAGTACTTC. Using reference TRBV7-3 and TRBJ2-5 for the parts outside the CDR3, the full variable domain is GAGVSQTPSNKVTEKGKYVELRCDPISGHTALYWYRQSLGQGPEFLIYFQGTGAADDSGLPNDRFFAVRPEGSVSTLKIQRTERGDSAVYLCASSFSGGARETQYFGPGTRLLVL.